These T cell receptor beta chains were read from a single sample in a study of blood T cell repertoires in COVID-19. This table comes from immunoSEQ multiplex PCR, and its TCRdb copy is limited to in-frame clones, with some not included. The sample has approximately 290,000 clones, around 90% seen once; the top ten hold about 1.1%. The sequencing input was PBMCs or T cells enriched from blood (not recorded which). These receptors came from a woman in her twenties or thirties who had recovered from COVID-19. The CDR3 runs from the conserved cysteine through the conserved F or W. The order of the fields is J gene, D gene, clone size, V gene, CDR3 DNA, CDR3 protein. A D gene is named only where the DNA matches it firmly. The size entry is marked missing in some rows and otherwise reads once, few, many or a size class.

>TRBJ1-1|TRBD1|NA|TRBV14
TGTGCCAGCAGCCACCCGGGACAGGGTCCTTTTATGAACACTGAAGCTTTCTTT
CASSHPGQGPFMNTEAFF
>TRBJ1-1|NA|NA|TRBV6-7
TGTGCCAGCAGTTTCACAGGGAACACTGAAGCTTTCTTT
CASSFTGNTEAFF
>TRBJ2-7|TRBD1|NA|TRBV7-8
TGTGCCAGCAGCCCCGCCGGGACAGGGGACTCCTACGAGCAGTACTTC
CASSPAGTGDSYEQYF
>TRBJ1-1|TRBD1|NA|TRBV7-2
TGTGCCAGCAGCTTAAAGGGACAGGGATCCACTGAAGCTTTCTTT
CASSLKGQGSTEAFF
>TRBJ1-4|TRBD1|NA|TRBV6-5
TGTGCCGACCCCCGGGACAGCAATGAAAAACTGTTTTTT
CADPRDSNEKLFF
>TRBJ2-5|TRBD2|NA|TRBV19
TGTGCCAGTAGTCCATCCGGGAGGGAGACCCAGTACTTC
CASSPSGRETQYF
>TRBJ1-1|TRBD1|once|TRBV28
TGTGCCAGCAGCCCAGGACAGGGGTGGACTGAAGCTTTCTTT
CASSPGQGWTEAFF
>TRBJ2-7|NA|NA|TRBV29-1
TGCAGCGTTGAATCAGGGGGGTCCTACGAGCAGTACTTC
CSVESGGSYEQYF
>TRBJ1-2|NA|NA|TRBV3-1/TRBV3-2
TGTGCCAGCAGCCCCAGGGAGGGGTATTATGGCTACACCTTC
CASSPREGYYGYTF
>TRBJ2-5|TRBD1|NA|TRBV19
TGTGCCAGTAGTATAGGGACAGGCCTTCAAGAGACCCAGTACTTC
CASSIGTGLQETQYF
>TRBJ2-7|TRBD1|NA|TRBV6-2/TRBV6-3
TGTGCCAGCAGTTACCCCAGGAGGACAGGCATCAACTACGAGCAGTACTTC
CASSYPRRTGINYEQYF
>TRBJ1-5|NA|few|TRBV9
TGTGCCAGCAGCCCCGGTACGACTGCCAATCAGCCCCAGCATTTT
CASSPGTTANQPQHF
>TRBJ1-6|NA|NA|TRBV19
TGTGCCAGTAGTATTGAAGGGGCCAATTCACCCCTCCACTTT
CASSIEGANSPLHF
>TRBJ1-2|NA|NA|TRBV28
TGTGCCAGCAGTTCCACAAGACTCCCCCCAAACTATGGCTACACCTTC
CASSSTRLPPNYGYTF
>TRBJ2-5|NA|NA|TRBV7-2
TGTGCCAGCAGCTCCCGCCCCGGAGAGACCCAGTACTTC
CASSSRPGETQYF
>TRBJ1-6|NA|NA|TRBV19
TGTGCCAGTAGTATCGGACAGAATAATTCACCCCTCCACTTT
CASSIGQNNSPLHF
>TRBJ2-2|TRBD2|NA|TRBV7-3
TGTGCCAGCAATCCTAGCGGGAGCGGGGAGCTGTTTTTT
CASNPSGSGELFF
>TRBJ2-7|NA|NA|TRBV19
TGTGCCAGTAGAGAACACCTCTACGAGCAGTACTTC
CASREHLYEQYF
>TRBJ2-7|TRBD2|NA|TRBV30
TGTGCCTGGAGGAGCGGGAGGGTAGCGTACGAGCAGTACTTC
CAWRSGRVAYEQYF
>TRBJ2-3|TRBD2|NA|TRBV3-1/TRBV3-2
TGTGCCAGCAGCACTACTTGGCGGGAGAGATCAGATACGCAGTATTTT
CASSTTWRERSDTQYF
>TRBJ1-4|NA|NA|TRBV4-1
TGCGCCAGCAGCCCTATACCCCCTCGGGGGTCTGGTGAAAAACTGTTTTTT
CASSPIPPRGSGEKLFF
>TRBJ1-5|TRBD1|few|TRBV18
TGTGCCAGCTCTCAAACAGGGGGGTATCAGCCCCAGCATTTT
CASSQTGGYQPQHF
>TRBJ1-1|NA|NA|TRBV19
TGTGCCAGTAGCAGGGTTTTGAACACTGAAGCTTTCTTT
CASSRVLNTEAFF
>TRBJ2-2|TRBD1|once|TRBV6-5
TGTGCCAGCAGGGGACAGGGGAACACCGGGGAGCTGTTTTTT
CASRGQGNTGELFF
>TRBJ1-2|TRBD1|NA|TRBV28
TGTGCCAGCAGCCCATTTGACAGGGCCCGAGGCTACACCTTC
CASSPFDRARGYTF
>TRBJ2-6|NA|NA|TRBV5-4
TGTGCCAGCAGCTTGGTCAGCTCTGGGGCCAACGTCCTGACTTTC
CASSLVSSGANVLTF
>TRBJ2-5|TRBD2|NA|TRBV18
TGTGCCAGCTCACCCCCCGGTTGGCGGGAGGATGAGACCCAGTACTTC
CASSPPGWREDETQYF
>TRBJ2-3|NA|NA|TRBV7-3
TGTGCCAGCAGCTTGTTCGGGGGAGATACGCAGTATTTT
CASSLFGGDTQYF
>TRBJ2-5|NA|NA|TRBV4-2
TGTGCCAGCAGCCAAGATAGGGGAACGTCGGAGACCCAGTACTTC
CASSQDRGTSETQYF
>TRBJ2-2|NA|NA|TRBV6-4
TGTGCCAGCAGTTCCGGGAGCGGTGGGGAGCTGTTTTTT
CASSSGSGGELFF
>TRBJ1-4|NA|once|TRBV6-2/TRBV6-3
TGTGCCAGCAGTTACTCTTCCAGGATTGGAAAACTGTTTTTT
CASSYSSRIGKLFF
>TRBJ2-1|TRBD2|NA|TRBV29-1
TGCAGCGCCGGGGCCGAGGTCCGATCTAGCGGGAGGGCCGGGGCTGAGCAGTTCTTC
CSAGAEVRSSGRAGAEQFF
>TRBJ1-1|TRBD1|NA|TRBV19
TGTGCCAGTAGTATTGGGACAGGGGGGATGAACACTGAAGCTTTCTTT
CASSIGTGGMNTEAFF
>TRBJ2-3|TRBD2|NA|TRBV2
TGTGCCAGCCAGCTAGCGGGAGGGTTAGTCACAGATACGCAGTATTTT
CASQLAGGLVTDTQYF
>TRBJ2-7|NA|NA|TRBV24-1
TGTGCCACCAGTGACCCAACTAGCCCCTGGCGCGAGCAGTACTTC
CATSDPTSPWREQYF
>TRBJ2-1|TRBD2|once|TRBV5-1
TGCGCCAGCATACCGGGACTAGCGGGAAATGAGCAGTTCTTC
CASIPGLAGNEQFF